Each of the 15 T cell receptor beta chains below was sequenced from the same sample in a study of radiation and T cells in renal cell carcinoma. As to time point: blood 2 weeks post-SBRT. The treatment denotes: 15 Gy SBRT to primary tumor, nephrectomy 4 weeks later. Sequenced by immunoSEQ multiplex PCR; TCRdb stores in-frame clones only, minus some. The repertoire includes 150,000 to 160,000 clones, around 90% of them detected once, and 13% sits in the top ten. The source was blood, collected from a patient whose treatment included radiotherapy and nephrectomy. The receptors shown here come from a woman aged 45 to 65 with renal cell carcinoma.

This clone was seen a handful of times. The chain uses TRBV29-1 and TRBJ1-1, with D tentatively TRBD1 (5 bases). Germline CDR1 and CDR2: SQVTM and ANQGSEA. This CDR3 is built from 12 residues. Trimming took 3 bases from V and 8 from J, leaving 13 bases between them. CDR3 amino acids: CSVDEWQGEAFF. The CDR3 region has the DNA TGCAGCGTTGATGAATGGCAGGGCGAAGCTTTCTTT.

The chain is built from TRBV7-2 and TRBJ1-2; D gene uncertain. V was trimmed by 4 bases and J by 4 bases, leaving 19 bases between them. The germline CDR1 and CDR2 sequences are SGHTA and FQGNSA. This CDR3 is 16 amino acids long. This chain's CDR3 is CASSSPPETRLYGYTF. Here the CDR3 DNA reads TGTGCCAGCAGCTCCCCCCCCGAGACGAGACTCTATGGCTACACCTTC.

The J gene is TRBJ2-2, the V gene TRBV7-3; D gene uncertain. The ends were cut back, 5 bases at V and 0 bases at J, with 10 bases in the middle. CDR3 size: 15 residues. In germline, CDR1 is SGHTA, CDR2 FQGTGA. CDR3: CASSRTVANTGELFF. In DNA form, the CDR3 reads TGTGCCAGCAGCCGAACAGTCGCGAACACCGGGGAGCTGTTTTTT. Variable domain in full (rest from reference TRBV7-3 and TRBJ2-2): GAGVSQTPSNKVTEKGKYVELRCDPISGHTALYWYRQSLGQGPEFLIYFQGTGAADDSGLPNDRFFAVRPEGSVSTLKIQRTERGDSAVYLCASSRTVANTGELFFGEGSRLTVL.

In its sample, this clone was seen many times. V is TRBV7-2 and J is TRBJ1-2; 7 bases match TRBD1. The V segment lost 5 bases and the J segment 4 bases; nucleotides outside the gene matches: 4. Per the germline V gene, CDR1 is SGHTA and CDR2 is FQGNSA. The CDR3 length is 13 residues. The chain's CDR3 is CASSEGQFYGYTF. The CDR3 DNA reads as TGTGCCAGCAGCGAGGGACAGTTCTATGGCTACACCTTC. Supplemented by reference TRBV7-2 and TRBJ1-2, the full variable domain reads GAGVSQSPSNKVTEKGKDVELRCDPISGHTALYWYRQSLGQGLEFLIYFQGNSAPDKSGLPSDRFSAERTGGSVSTLTIQRTQQEDSAVYLCASSEGQFYGYTFGSGTRLTVV.

The V and J genes are TRBV6-6 and TRBJ2-7; the D gene is possibly TRBD2 (6 bases). CDR1 and CDR2 (germline): MNHNY, SVGAGI (reference sequence). The CDR3 covers 15 residues. Deletions cut 2 bases from V and 3 bases from J, with 14 bases between. The CDR3 DNA reads as TGTGCCAGCAGTTACGATGGCGGGGTCCACTACGAGCAGTACTTC. Its translation: CASSYDGGVHYEQYF.

The rearrangement uses TRBV25-1 and TRBJ2-3; D unresolved. Trimming left V 5 bases short and J 2 bases short, with 8 bases between. The CDR3 runs to 13 residues. Germline CDR1 is MGHDK and CDR2 is SYGVNS. DNA of the CDR3: TGTGCCAGCAGTCTCTCCCCCACAGATACGCAGTATTTT. This encodes CASSLSPTDTQYF.

The V gene is TRBV10-3, the J gene TRBJ2-7; D remains ambiguous. This CDR3 comprises 15 residues. Germline lookup yields CDR1 ENHRY and CDR2 SYGVKD. V lost 2 bases, J lost 0 bases, and 11 bases lay in between. Here the CDR3 reads CAISEIRRVSYEQYF. The CDR3 DNA follows: TGTGCCATCAGTGAGATCCGACGGGTCTCCTACGAGCAGTACTTC.

This chain links TRBV9 with TRBJ2-5, with D possibly being TRBD1 (6 bases). Germline V CDR1 and CDR2: SGDLS, YYNGEE. V lost 1 base and J 2 bases, leaving 9 bases between the germline ends. The CDR3 extends over 14 amino acids. CDR3 amino acids: CASSVHGQQETQYF. The DNA of the CDR3 is TGTGCCAGCAGCGTACATGGACAGCAAGAGACCCAGTACTTC.

The chain is built from TRBV5-1 and TRBJ1-1; D is possibly TRBD1 (5 bases). V was clipped by 2 bases and J by 2 bases, with 13 bases between them. Germline-derived CDR1 and CDR2 are SGHRS and YFSETQ. This CDR3 has 15 amino acids. The CDR3 loop is CASSLSRGVNTEAFF. As DNA, the CDR3 is TGCGCCAGCAGCTTAAGCCGGGGCGTAAACACTGAAGCTTTCTTT.

The rearrangement links TRBV2 to TRBJ1-6; D not resolved. V was pared by 6 bases and J by 7 bases, with 7 bases between. The length of the CDR3 is 12 residues. Germline values: CDR1 SNHLY, CDR2 FYNNEI. In DNA form, the CDR3 reads TGTGCCAGCAGCGCAGAGAATTCACCCCTCCACTTT. Translating gives CASSAENSPLHF.

The chain is built from TRBV6-5 and TRBJ1-2; 7 positions agree with TRBD1. The V and J ends lost 9 bases and 6 bases, in that order; junction bases with no gene match: 10. The CDR3 is made up of 13 amino acids. The germline CDR1 and CDR2 sequences are MNHEY and SVGAGI. The CDR3 spells CASSIKGAHGYTF. As DNA, the CDR3 is TGTGCCAGTTCAATTAAGGGGGCTCATGGCTACACCTTC.

The chain carries TRBV6-5 and TRBJ2-1; 7 nucleotides align to TRBD1. The CDR3 has 15 residues. Germline V gene lookup returns CDR1 MNHEY and CDR2 SVGAGI. Trimming cost V 6 bases and J 4 bases; bases outside gene matches: 9. This CDR3 reads CASRFRDRPYNEQFF. In DNA, the CDR3 is TGTGCCAGCAGATTCCGGGACAGACCATACAATGAGCAGTTCTTC.

The chain uses TRBV5-8 and TRBJ1-2; D may be TRBD1 (6 bases). Between the trimmed V and J ends, which lost 6 bases and 5 bases, there was a span of 14 bases. The CDR3 sequence is 13 residues long. The germline V gene encodes CDR1 SGHTS and CDR2 YDEGEE. As DNA, the CDR3 is TGTGCCAGCACCCCCGACAGGCCGTATGGCTACACCTTC. Its protein product is CASTPDRPYGYTF.

The chain combines TRBV9 with TRBJ2-1; D tentatively reads TRBD1 or TRBD2 (6 bases each). This CDR3 contains 15 residues. Trimming left V 2 bases short and J 2 bases short, with 11 bases between. Germline V lookup: CDR1 SGDLS, CDR2 YYNGEE. The CDR3 DNA follows: TGTGCCAGCAGCGTCCTAGGGGGGCCCTACAATGAGCAGTTCTTC. It codes for CASSVLGGPYNEQFF.

A single count supports this clone. The gene calls are TRBV29-1 and TRBJ1-4; D is perhaps TRBD1 (6 bases). The CDR3 loop spans 14 amino acids. Germline V CDR1 and CDR2: SQVTM, ANQGSEA. Deletions cut 6 bases from V and 7 bases from J, with 18 bases between. The CDR3 reads CSVRRSGGSEKLFF. The DNA for the CDR3 is TGCAGCGTCCGACGATCGGGGGGCAGTGAAAAACTGTTTTTT.